The T cell receptor (beta chain) described here comes from a study of T cell clonotyping in hematopoietic cell transplantation. The germline gives CDR1 MDHEN, CDR2 SYDVKM. The CDR3 sequence is 16 residues long. V lost 4 bases to trimming and J lost 4 bases, with 16 bases between them. Regarding this clone: Its antigen is unknown.

Time point here: recipient sample about 28 days before transplant, after cytoreduction. Recipient blood drawn about 28 days pretransplant and days 30, 100, 180 after. Notes on the study in general: At the given depth, recipient repertoires were over 95% de novo clonotypes. Pathologically expanded recipient clonotypes increased progressively from day 30 to day 180 as diversity fell.

Libraries were prepared by immunoSEQ multiplex PCR; TCRdb keeps only in-frame clonotypes and omits some of them. The table includes tens of thousands of clones, under 90% detected once. The origin of this receptor is a man aged 60 to 69 with biphenotypic leukemia. Some clones in this sample may be carry-over from other donors' samples. The chain carries TRBV28 and TRBJ1-4; no clear D. The source was peripheral blood mononuclear cells, collected before stem cell transplant. The CDR3 region is CASSSPKPAFNEKLFF. The CDR3 DNA sequence: TGTGCCAGCAGTTCACCAAAACCGGCTTTTAATGAAAAACTGTTTTTT.